These 26 T cell receptor beta chains were all obtained from the same sample, sequenced in a study of cytomegalovirus exposure and HLA in healthy donors. The PCR used 60 Vbeta and 13 Jbeta primers. Profiling relied on immunoSEQ multiplex PCR, and the TCRdb table lists in-frame clones only, not all of them. The sample includes roughly 130,000 clones, 70% to 80% seen only once; the top ten take 2% to 2.5%. Sequencing used PBMCs. These TCRs come from a man aged 18 to 35 in good health and CMV-seronegative.

The sample holds a few counts of this clone. This CDR3 reads CASSYEQGGQPQHF. CDR3 bases: TGTGCCAGCAGTTACGAACAGGGGGGTCAGCCCCAGCATTTT. The V call is TRBV6-6, the J call TRBJ1-5; 8 bases fit TRBD1. CDR1 MNHNY and CDR2 SVGAGI come from the germline V gene (reference sequence). The V gene end was trimmed by 2 bases and the J gene end by 6 bases; junction bases not matched to a gene: 3. The CDR3 loop spans 14 amino acids.

Concerning this clone itself: This same CDR3 is encoded by further DNA sequences in the sample. The CDR3: CAWSVRVRETQYF. In nucleotides, the CDR3 is TGTGCCTGGAGTGTACGGGTTAGAGAGACCCAGTACTTC. The chain links TRBV30 to TRBJ2-5; D is ambiguous. The CDR3 covers 13 residues. From germline, CDR1 is GTSNPN and CDR2 SVGIG (reference sequence). Trimming removed 0 bases from V and 4 bases from J, with 9 bases in between.

On this clone itself: Lacking the conserved final phenylalanine or tryptophan, this CDR3 likely reflects a read error. The rearrangement joins TRBV7-3 to TRBJ2-3, with TRBD2 matching over 14 bases. CDR3 length equals 15 residues. The ends lost 5 bases at V and 7 bases at J; junction bases unmatched: 5. CDR1 and CDR2 from the germline V gene are SGHTA and FQGTGA. CDR3 bases: TGTGCCAGCAGCCAGGGGACTAGCGGGAGTTATACGCAGTATGTT. It translates to CASSQGTSGSYTQYV.

V usage is TRBV7-6 and J usage is TRBJ2-5, with D perhaps TRBD2 (5 bases). Trimming removed 4 bases at V and 1 base at J, with 10 bases between. The CDR3 covers 14 residues. In germline, CDR1 is SGHVS, CDR2 FNYEAQ. CDR3 in DNA: TGTGCCAGCAGCTCACCTCTAGCCCAAGAGACCCAGTACTTC. Protein sequence: CASSSPLAQETQYF.

A few counts support this clone. The rearrangement links TRBV6-1 to TRBJ2-7, with D possibly being TRBD2 (5 bases). V was shortened by 0 bases and J by 0 bases, with 9 bases between the two germline ends. Germline values: CDR1 MNHNS, CDR2 SASEGT. There are 15 residues in the CDR3. The CDR3 is CASSEAAGSSYEQYF. CDR3 in DNA: TGTGCCAGCAGTGAAGCTGCGGGTAGCTCCTACGAGCAGTACTTC.

J is TRBJ1-5 and V is TRBV7-2; D unclear. The CDR3 is made up of 17 amino acids. Germline V CDR1 and CDR2: SGHTA, FQGNSA. Deletions cut 0 bases from V and 0 bases from J, with 12 bases between. CDR3 protein: CASSLARGPYSNQPQHF. The CDR3 DNA reads as TGTGCCAGCAGCTTAGCGCGAGGGCCCTATAGCAATCAGCCCCAGCATTTT. The variable domain in full, completed from reference TRBV7-2 and TRBJ1-5, reads GAGVSQSPSNKVTEKGKDVELRCDPISGHTALYWYRQSLGQGLEFLIYFQGNSAPDKSGLPSDRFSAERTGGSVSTLTIQRTQQEDSAVYLCASSLARGPYSNQPQHFGDGTRLSIL.

The chain combines TRBV7-2 with TRBJ1-1, with 8 bases that match TRBD1. The germline gives CDR1 SGHTA, CDR2 FQGNSA. CDR3 length equals 12 residues. Trimming at V came to 1 base and at J to 10 bases, leaving 2 bases not matched to a gene. The CDR3 DNA is TGTGCCAGCAGCTTAGACAGGGGGGGAGCTTTCTTT. Its protein is CASSLDRGGAFF.

The gene calls are TRBV29-1 and TRBJ1-2, with D hard to call. This CDR3 is built from 14 residues. V dropped 7 bases and J dropped 2 bases, with 17 bases sitting between them. CDR1 and CDR2 from the germline V gene are SQVTM and ANQGSEA. The CDR3 reads CSAARPGWNYGYTF. DNA for the CDR3: TGCAGCGCTGCGAGGCCGGGATGGAACTATGGCTACACCTTC.

This clone occurred a few times. The chain combines TRBV5-5 with TRBJ1-4; D unclear. Trimming left V 4 bases short and J 0 bases short, with 10 bases between. Per the germline V gene, CDR1 is SGHKS and CDR2 is YYEKEE (reference sequence). The CDR3 has 15 amino acids. Here the CDR3 reads CASSDSEATNEKLFF. The CDR3, as DNA: TGTGCCAGCAGCGACTCCGAGGCAACTAATGAAAAACTGTTTTTT. Together with reference TRBV5-5 and TRBJ1-4, the CDR3 gives the full variable domain: DAGVTQSPTHLIKTRGQQVTLRCSPISGHKSVSWYQQVLGQGPQFIFQYYEKEERGRGNFPDRFSARQFPNYSSELNVNALLLGDSALYLCASSDSEATNEKLFFGSGTQLSVL.

This chain uses TRBV20-1 with TRBJ2-7, with D tentatively TRBD2 (6 bases). CDR3 length equals 11 residues. The germline gives CDR1 DFQATT, CDR2 SNEGSKA (reference sequence). V lost 6 bases and J 2 bases, leaving 8 bases between the germline ends. CDR3 DNA: TGCAGTGCCAGGAGGGCCTACGAGCAGTACTTC. Amino acids: CSARRAYEQYF.

The J gene is TRBJ2-3, the V gene TRBV6-1; 13 bases are shared with TRBD2. The germline V gene has CDR1 MNHNS and CDR2 SASEGT. The J segment lost 5 bases and the V segment lost 4 bases, leaving 9 bases of the junction unmatched. CDR3 length equals 17 residues. The CDR3 spells CASSASGLAGSLDTQYF. CDR3 DNA: TGTGCCAGCAGTGCGTCGGGACTAGCGGGATCCTTAGATACGCAGTATTTT.

The chain uses TRBV7-6 and TRBJ2-3; D might be TRBD2 (6 bases). V lost 4 bases to trimming and J lost 1 base, with 9 bases between them. From germline, CDR1 is SGHVS and CDR2 FNYEAQ. The CDR3 sequence is 14 residues long. The CDR3 here is CASSSPGGTDTQYF. The CDR3 DNA reads TGTGCCAGCAGCTCCCCGGGGGGCACAGATACGCAGTATTTT.

This chain links TRBV4-1 with TRBJ1-5; TRBD1 matches at 8 bases. This CDR3 comprises 15 residues. Germline V gene sequence: CDR1 MGHRA, CDR2 YSYEKL. V lost 4 bases and J lost 9; bases outside the gene matches: 11. The CDR3 region is CASSRERQGYWPQHF. The CDR3 DNA reads TGCGCCAGCAGCCGGGAGAGACAGGGGTATTGGCCCCAGCATTTT.

V gene TRBV27 combines with J gene TRBJ1-5; no reliable D call. The CDR3 extends over 13 amino acids. V dropped 2 bases and J dropped 7 bases, with 9 bases sitting between them. CDR1 MNHEY and CDR2 SMNVEV come from the germline V gene (reference sequence). CDR3 amino acids: CASSLVGGQPQHF. The CDR3 DNA follows: TGTGCCAGCAGTTTAGTGGGAGGGCAGCCCCAGCATTTT.

V and J are TRBV18 and TRBJ1-1; D call uncertain. The V end lost 2 bases, the J end lost 5 bases, and 15 bases lay between the germline ends. CDR3 length equals 15 residues. The germline V gene has CDR1 KGHSH and CDR2 LQKENI. The CDR3 nucleotides are TGTGCCAGCTCACCAACCGTACGGGGAGAGACTGAAGCTTTCTTT. This gives the protein CASSPTVRGETEAFF.

The chain links TRBV9 to TRBJ1-2; 9 bases fit TRBD1. This CDR3 region has 16 residues. V lost 0 bases, J lost 5 bases, and 8 bases stayed unmatched. Germline V gene lookup returns CDR1 SGDLS and CDR2 YYNGEE. CDR3 region: CASSVGPGGQGYGYTF. DNA for the CDR3: TGTGCCAGCAGCGTAGGTCCGGGGGGACAGGGATATGGCTACACCTTC.

This chain connects TRBV7-9 to TRBJ2-3, with 9 bases fitting TRBD1. Germline-derived CDR1 and CDR2 are SEHNR and FQNEAQ (reference sequence). CDR3 length: 15 residues. V lost 5 bases and J lost 4; bases outside the gene matches: 7. In DNA, the CDR3 is TGTGCCAGCAGCACCCGGGACAGGGTGGCAGATACGCAGTATTTT. The encoded protein is CASSTRDRVADTQYF.

The V and J genes are TRBV7-6 and TRBJ2-7; tentative D call: TRBD2 (6 bases). This CDR3 is 14 amino acids long. Looked up from germline, CDR1 is SGHVS and CDR2 is FNYEAQ. With 3 bases removed from V and 2 bases from J, the gap between germline ends came to 11 bases. CDR3 amino acids: CASSLASATYEQYF. DNA of the CDR3: TGTGCCAGCAGCTTGGCTAGCGCGACCTACGAGCAGTACTTC.

The chain couples TRBV2 to TRBJ1-2; D is unclear. From germline, CDR1 is SNHLY and CDR2 FYNNEI. V lost 4 bases and J 5 bases, leaving 5 bases between the germline ends. This CDR3 comprises 11 residues. The CDR3, as DNA: TGTGCCAGCAGTGCCGTATATGGCTACACCTTC. Translation gives CASSAVYGYTF.

CDR3 amino acids: CAWSVGQGGGGYTF. The CDR3 nucleotides read TGTGCCTGGAGTGTGGGACAGGGAGGTGGAGGCTACACCTTC. This chain links TRBV30 with TRBJ1-2; 9 bases match TRBD1. The CDR3 sequence is 14 residues long. V was pared by 0 bases and J by 8 bases, with 7 bases of the junction left unmatched. Germline assignment: CDR1 GTSNPN and CDR2 SVGIG (reference sequence).

The chain joins TRBV14 to TRBJ2-2; D not resolved. In germline, CDR1 is SGHDN, CDR2 FVKESK. V was cut by 6 bases and J by 2 bases, with 10 bases left in between. The CDR3 extends over 14 amino acids. The CDR3 sequence: CASRDLSNTGELFF. As DNA, the CDR3 is TGTGCCAGCAGAGATCTATCAAACACCGGGGAGCTGTTTTTT. Combining the CDR3 with reference TRBV14 and TRBJ2-2 gives the whole variable domain EAGVTQFPSHSVIEKGQTVTLRCDPISGHDNLYWYRRVMGKEIKFLLHFVKESKQDESGMPNNRFLAERTGGTYSTLKVQPAELEDSGVYFCASRDLSNTGELFFGEGSRLTVL.

This sequence joins TRBV6-5 and TRBJ1-1, with a possible D match to TRBD1 (6 bases). V lost 8 bases to trimming and J lost 5 bases, with 18 bases between them. The germline gives CDR1 MNHEY, CDR2 SVGAGI. The CDR3 covers 14 residues. The CDR3, as DNA: TGTGCCAGCGGACAGATAGATAGAAAAACTGAAGCTTTCTTT. Its translation is CASGQIDRKTEAFF.

The V gene is TRBV5-6, the J gene TRBJ2-1; D unresolved. This CDR3 is built from 12 residues. Germline V lookup: CDR1 SGHDT, CDR2 YYEEEE. V lost 1 base and J lost 6, with 5 bases in between. The CDR3 here is CASSLTGNEQFF. The CDR3 DNA follows: TGTGCCAGCAGCTTGACCGGCAATGAGCAGTTCTTC.

The rearrangement uses TRBV6-5 and TRBJ2-3, with 10 bases lining up with TRBD2. The V gene's germline CDR1 is MNHEY and CDR2 SVGAGI. The CDR3 length is 14 residues. Trimming cost V 2 bases and J 6 bases; bases outside gene matches: 2. The CDR3 sequence: CASSYLAGEDTQYF. The CDR3 DNA follows: TGTGCCAGCAGTTACCTAGCGGGAGAGGATACGCAGTATTTT.

This clone occurred once. The rearrangement uses TRBV7-9 and TRBJ2-5; 7 bases agree with TRBD2. Germline V gene lookup returns CDR1 SEHNR and CDR2 FQNEAQ (reference sequence). This CDR3 region has 15 residues. Trimming at V came to 0 bases and at J to 5 bases, leaving 6 bases not matched to a gene. CDR3 in DNA: TGTGCCAGCAGCTTAGCGACGGGGGGAAGCGAGACCCAGTACTTC. This translates into CASSLATGGSETQYF.

V usage is TRBV7-8 and J usage is TRBJ2-1; 11 positions match TRBD2. Trimming at V came to 5 bases and at J to 2 bases, leaving 11 bases not matched to a gene. CDR3 size: 18 residues. The germline CDR1 and CDR2 sequences are SGHVS and FQNEAQ. The CDR3, as DNA: TGTGCCAGCAGCCAGAACGTAGCGGGAGGGACGACCTACAATGAGCAGTTCTTC. It specifies CASSQNVAGGTTYNEQFF.